This T cell receptor (beta chain) was identified during a study of cytomegalovirus exposure and HLA in healthy donors. Primers: 60 Vbeta forward and 13 Jbeta reverse. This table comes from immunoSEQ multiplex PCR, and its TCRdb copy is limited to in-frame clones, with some not included. The sample contains 200,000 to 300,000 clones, just under 85% of which appear only once. The CDR3 extends over 13 amino acids. The chain is built from TRBV21-1 and TRBJ1-1; the table's TRBD1 call for D was not verified on the DNA. TRBV21-1 is assigned pseudogene status. The receptor was derived from a woman between 35 and 50 years old in good health and CMV-seropositive. Material for sequencing was PBMCs. CDR3 in amino acids: CASSKEGGTEAFF. The CDR3 coding sequence is TGTGCCAGCAGCAAAGAAGGGGGCACTGAAGCTTTCTTT.